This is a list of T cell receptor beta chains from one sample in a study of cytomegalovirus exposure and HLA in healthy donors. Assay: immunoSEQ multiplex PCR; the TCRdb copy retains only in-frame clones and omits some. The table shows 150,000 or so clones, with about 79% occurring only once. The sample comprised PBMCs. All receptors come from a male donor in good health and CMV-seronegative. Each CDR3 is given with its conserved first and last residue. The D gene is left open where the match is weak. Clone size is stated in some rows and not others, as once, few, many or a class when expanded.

TGTGCCAGCAGCAAGCGACAGGAAGAAGCTTTCTTT | CASSKRQEEAFF | TRBJ1-1 | TRBV5-4 | - | -
TGTGCCAGCAGTTACGGGGGGTCCCGTGGCTACACCTTC | CASSYGGSRGYTF | TRBJ1-2 | TRBV6-6 | - | -
TGTGCCAGCTCACCCGCCGGCAGGGCAAATACTGAAGCTTTCTTT | CASSPAGRANTEAFF | TRBJ1-1 | TRBV18 | - | -
TGTGCCAGCATGGGGGGACCCTACGAGCAGTACTTC | CASMGGPYEQYF | TRBJ2-7 | TRBV25-1 | - | -
TGTGCCAGCAGTTACTGGGGGGCGGGGGAAAACAATGAGCAGTTCTTC | CASSYWGAGENNEQFF | TRBJ2-1 | TRBV27 | - | -
TGTGCCAGCAGTGCGAAAGGACAGGGCTCCTACGAGCAGTACTTC | CASSAKGQGSYEQYF | TRBJ2-7 | TRBV6-1 | TRBD1 | -
TGTGCCAGCAGCTCCGGGGGGTGGACTAGCGGAAACAATGAGCAGTTCTTC | CASSSGGWTSGNNEQFF | TRBJ2-1 | TRBV11-1 | TRBD2 | once
TGTGCCAGCCCAGTGCAGTACTTC | CASPVQYF | TRBJ2-7 | TRBV25-1 | - | -
TGTGCCAGCAAGAGCGACGCCCTTAGCAATCAGCCCCAGCATTTT | CASKSDALSNQPQHF | TRBJ1-5 | TRBV2 | - | -
TGTGCCAGCTCACCACCGTCAGGCGGGAGAGGGTATGAGCAGTTCTTC | CASSPPSGGRGYEQFF | TRBJ2-1 | TRBV18 | TRBD2 | -
TGCGCCAGCAGCTTTGCAGGTAGTTACAATGAGCAGTTCTTC | CASSFAGSYNEQFF | TRBJ2-1 | TRBV5-1 | - | -
TGTGCCAGCAGGAGCGCGGGGAACCCCACAGATACGCAGTATTTT | CASRSAGNPTDTQYF | TRBJ2-3 | TRBV9 | - | -
TGTGCCAGTATAGGGGGAGATACGCAGTATTTT | CASIGGDTQYF | TRBJ2-3 | TRBV19 | - | -
TGTGCCAGCAGCTCCCGGGGAGGTATAAACACCATATATTTT | CASSSRGGINTIYF | TRBJ1-3 | TRBV5-4 | - | -
TGTGCCAGCACTGCGGACAGGAAAGAGACCCAGTACTTC | CASTADRKETQYF | TRBJ2-5 | TRBV2 | TRBD1 | -
TGTGCCATCAGCCCGAGAGCGACGGGAGAATCCCTGGATACGCAGTATTTT | CAISPRATGESLDTQYF | TRBJ2-3 | TRBV10-3 | - | -
TGTGCTAGTGGTTTGGTGGGGGGGCCCGGCGAGCAGTACTTC | CASGLVGGPGEQYF | TRBJ2-7 | TRBV12-5 | - | -
TGTGCCAGCAGCTTACTTGGACAGATGAATTCACCCCTCCACTTT | CASSLLGQMNSPLHF | TRBJ1-6 | TRBV7-2 | - | -
TGTGCCTGGAGTGTGGGGGACTTTAGCAATCAGCCCCAGCATTTT | CAWSVGDFSNQPQHF | TRBJ1-5 | TRBV30 | - | -
TGTGCCTGGAACCCGACAGGGTTAATTTCTGGCTACACCTTC | CAWNPTGLISGYTF | TRBJ1-2 | TRBV30 | TRBD1 | -
TGTGCCAGCAGTTACCAGGGCGGTTACGAGCAGTACTTC | CASSYQGGYEQYF | TRBJ2-7 | TRBV27 | - | -
TGTGCCAGCAGCCGGACAGGGCGCACCGGGGAGCTGTTTTTT | CASSRTGRTGELFF | TRBJ2-2 | TRBV6-5 | TRBD1 | -
TGTGCCAGCAGCGGACAGGGGGCCTACGAGCAGTACTTC | CASSGQGAYEQYF | TRBJ2-7 | TRBV2 | TRBD1 | -
TGTGCCATCAGTGAGAGGGACAGTGATGGCTACACCTTC | CAISERDSDGYTF | TRBJ1-2 | TRBV10-3 | TRBD1 | -
TGTGCCATCAGGGGGACAGGGGGTAGTGGACCCCTCCACTTT | CAIRGTGGSGPLHF | TRBJ1-6 | TRBV10-3 | TRBD1 | once
TGTGCCAGTAGTCCACCGTGGGGCGGGGGGTTGGGAAATGAGCAGTTCTTC | CASSPPWGGGLGNEQFF | TRBJ2-1 | TRBV19 | TRBD2 | -
TGTGCCAGCAGTCTTACGGGACAGGGGAGCGACGGCTACACCTTC | CASSLTGQGSDGYTF | TRBJ1-2 | TRBV6-5 | TRBD1 | -
TGTGCCAGCAGCTTAGTTTTTTCAACCGGGGAGCTGTTTTTT | CASSLVFSTGELFF | TRBJ2-2 | TRBV11-2 | - | -
TGTGCCAGCTCACCGAGTCTGGGGACTAGCGGGACCGGGGAGCTGTTTTTT | CASSPSLGTSGTGELFF | TRBJ2-2 | TRBV18 | TRBD2 | -
TGCAGCGTTGAAGGAATTAGCGGGAACTACGAGCAGTACTTC | CSVEGISGNYEQYF | TRBJ2-7 | TRBV29-1 | TRBD2 | -
TGTGCCAGCAGCTTGTGGGGACAGGGAACTGAAGCTTTCTTT | CASSLWGQGTEAFF | TRBJ1-1 | TRBV5-6 | TRBD1 | -
TGTGCCAGCAGCCCTACTCGACTAGCGGGAGCCACAGATACGCAGTATTTT | CASSPTRLAGATDTQYF | TRBJ2-3 | TRBV7-9 | TRBD2 | -
TGTGCCAGCAGCGTCGGGACAGGAGCCTACGAGCAGTACTTC | CASSVGTGAYEQYF | TRBJ2-7 | TRBV5-4 | TRBD1 | few
TGTGCCAGCAGTCCTGGGACAGGGCCCTATGGCTACACCTTC | CASSPGTGPYGYTF | TRBJ1-2 | TRBV6-6 | TRBD1 | few
TGTGCCAGCGGGGCGGGGAGGGCCGCTAATGAAAAACTGTTTTTT | CASGAGRAANEKLFF | TRBJ1-4 | TRBV9 | - | -
TGTGCCAGCACCCCTCGCGGGGGTTACGAGCAGTACTTC | CASTPRGGYEQYF | TRBJ2-7 | TRBV27 | TRBD2 | -
TGTGCCAGCAGAATAACCGGGACAGGGGGCTCCCCCGTCGAGTTCTTC | CASRITGTGGSPVEFF | TRBJ2-1 | TRBV27 | TRBD1 | -
TGTGCCAGCAGCTTAGATCAGATCGACGCCGGGGCTAATGAAAAACTGTTTTTT | CASSLDQIDAGANEKLFF | TRBJ1-4 | TRBV11-2 | - | -
TGTGCCAGCAGCTTAGCGGGGGGGAACACCGGGGAGCTGTTTTTT | CASSLAGGNTGELFF | TRBJ2-2 | TRBV11-2 | TRBD2 | -
TGTGCCATCAGTGAACTACCCGGCTCCTACGAGCAGTACTTC | CAISELPGSYEQYF | TRBJ2-7 | TRBV10-3 | - | few
TGTGCCAGCAGTTTAAGGGGAAGCGCTGAAGCTTTCTTT | CASSLRGSAEAFF | TRBJ1-1 | TRBV27 | - | few
TGTGCCAGCGAGCGGTTGAACACTGAAGCTTTCTTT | CASERLNTEAFF | TRBJ1-1 | TRBV6-1 | - | -
TGTGCCAGCAGAAAGGGGGGACAGGCGCATCAGCCCCAGCATTTT | CASRKGGQAHQPQHF | TRBJ1-5 | TRBV6-5 | TRBD1 | -
TGTGCCATCAGTGACACGGTTCTGGCTGAAGCTTTCTTT | CAISDTVLAEAFF | TRBJ1-1 | TRBV10-3 | - | -
TGTGCCAGCAGCTTAGTACAGGGGGCCGGCACCGGGGAGCTGTTTTTT | CASSLVQGAGTGELFF | TRBJ2-2 | TRBV5-6 | TRBD1 | -
TGTGCCAGCTCACCCTACACAGGGGCAGGAAACACCATATATTTT | CASSPYTGAGNTIYF | TRBJ1-3 | TRBV18 | TRBD1 | -
TGTGCCAGCAGCAACCCGACAGGGCTCCCAGAGACCCAGTACTTC | CASSNPTGLPETQYF | TRBJ2-5 | TRBV5-4 | TRBD1 | -